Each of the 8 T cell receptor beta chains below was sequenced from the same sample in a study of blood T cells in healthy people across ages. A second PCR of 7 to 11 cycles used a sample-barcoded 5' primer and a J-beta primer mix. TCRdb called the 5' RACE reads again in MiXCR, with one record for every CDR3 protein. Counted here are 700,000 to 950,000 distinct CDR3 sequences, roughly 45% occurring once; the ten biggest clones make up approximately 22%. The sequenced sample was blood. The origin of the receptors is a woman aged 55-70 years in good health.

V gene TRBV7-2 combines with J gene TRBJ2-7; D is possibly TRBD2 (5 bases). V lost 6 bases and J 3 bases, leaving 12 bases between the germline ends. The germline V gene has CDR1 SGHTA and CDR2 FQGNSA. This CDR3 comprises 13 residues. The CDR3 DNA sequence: TGTGCCAGCAGTCCTCAGGCGGGCTACGAGCAGTACTTC. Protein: CASSPQAGYEQYF.

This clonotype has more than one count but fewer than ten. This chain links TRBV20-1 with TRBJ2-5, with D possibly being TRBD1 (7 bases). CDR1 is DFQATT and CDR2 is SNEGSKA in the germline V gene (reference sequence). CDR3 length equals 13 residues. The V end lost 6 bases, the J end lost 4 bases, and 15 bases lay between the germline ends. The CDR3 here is CSAPRQGGETQYF. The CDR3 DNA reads TGCAGTGCCCCCCGGCAGGGGGGAGAGACCCAGTACTTC.

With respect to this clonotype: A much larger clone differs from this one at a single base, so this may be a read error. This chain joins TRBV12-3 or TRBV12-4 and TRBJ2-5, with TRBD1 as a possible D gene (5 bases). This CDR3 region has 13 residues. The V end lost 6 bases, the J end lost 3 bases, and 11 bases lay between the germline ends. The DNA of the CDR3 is TGTGCCAGCAGAGTCAGGGAAAAAGAGACCCAGTACTTC. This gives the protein CASRVREKETQYF.

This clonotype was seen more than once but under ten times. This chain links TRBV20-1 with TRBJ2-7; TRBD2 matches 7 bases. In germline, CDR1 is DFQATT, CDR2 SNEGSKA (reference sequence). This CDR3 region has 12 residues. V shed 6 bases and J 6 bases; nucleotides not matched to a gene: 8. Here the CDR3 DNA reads TGCAGTGCCGCGGGGGTTCAGGGCGAGCAGTACTTC. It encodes CSAAGVQGEQYF.

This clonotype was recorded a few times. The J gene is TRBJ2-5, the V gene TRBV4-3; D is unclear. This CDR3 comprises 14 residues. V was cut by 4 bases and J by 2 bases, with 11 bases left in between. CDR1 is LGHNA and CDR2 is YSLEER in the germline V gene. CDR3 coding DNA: TGCGCCAGCAGCCGGTGGGGTAGTCAAGAGACCCAGTACTTC. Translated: CASSRWGSQETQYF.

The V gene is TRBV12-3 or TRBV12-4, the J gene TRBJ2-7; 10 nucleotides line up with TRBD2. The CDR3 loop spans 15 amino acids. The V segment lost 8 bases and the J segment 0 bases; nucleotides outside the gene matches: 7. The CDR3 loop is CASCSSGSSSYEQYF. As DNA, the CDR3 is TGTGCCAGCTGTTCTAGCGGGAGTAGCTCCTACGAGCAGTACTTC.

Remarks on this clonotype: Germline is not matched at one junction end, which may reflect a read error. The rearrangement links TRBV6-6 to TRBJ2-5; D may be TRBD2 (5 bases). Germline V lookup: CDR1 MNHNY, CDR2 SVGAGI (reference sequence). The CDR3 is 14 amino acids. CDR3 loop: CAGSYGRERETQYF. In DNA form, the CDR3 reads TGTGCCGGCAGTTACGGCCGGGAAAGAGAGACCCAGTACTTC.

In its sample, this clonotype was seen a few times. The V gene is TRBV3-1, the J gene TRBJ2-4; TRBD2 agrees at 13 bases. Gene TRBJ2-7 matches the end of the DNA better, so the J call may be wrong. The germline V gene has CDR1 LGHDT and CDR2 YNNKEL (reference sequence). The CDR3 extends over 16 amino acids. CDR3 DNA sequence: TGTGCCAGCAGTCTTGGGGGACTAGCGGGGATCTACGAGCAGTACTTC. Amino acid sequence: CASSLGGLAGIYEQYF.